These 27 T cell receptor beta chains came from one sample sequenced in a study of response to subunit inactivated influenza vaccine. TCRdb fed the RT-PCR reads into MiXCR, producing one record per CDR3 protein. This table has roughly 780,000 distinct CDR3 sequences, under 20% appearing once. This sample comprised PBMCs from blood, obtained 5 days after vaccination. The receptors originated from a man aged 45-60 years who received an inactivated influenza vaccine.

There are many counts of this clonotype. The chain recombines TRBV6-5 with TRBJ1-5; D is unclear. This CDR3 comprises 13 residues. Germline V gives CDR1 MNHEY, CDR2 SVGAGI. Trimming took 6 bases from V and 7 from J, leaving 13 bases between them. This chain's CDR3 is CASSPSRSQPQHF. For the CDR3, the DNA is TGTGCCAGCAGCCCCTCGAGGTCGCAGCCCCAGCATTTT.

The chain links TRBV29-1 to TRBJ2-1, with 9 bases aligning to TRBD1. CDR3 size: 15 residues. Germline V lookup: CDR1 SQVTM, CDR2 ANQGSEA. The V gene end was trimmed by 2 bases and the J gene end by 4 bases; junction bases not matched to a gene: 6. This CDR3 reads CSVEPGQGFYNEQFF. CDR3 nucleotides: TGCAGCGTTGAACCCGGACAGGGGTTTTACAATGAGCAGTTCTTC.

This sequence joins TRBV29-1 and TRBJ2-3, with D tentatively TRBD1 or TRBD2 (5 bases each). In germline, CDR1 is SQVTM, CDR2 ANQGSEA. The CDR3 consists of 13 residues. V shed 3 bases and J shed 6 bases, with 13 bases lying between them. The CDR3 DNA reads as TGCAGCGTTGATGTGTTGGGACGGGATACGCAGTATTTT. It specifies CSVDVLGRDTQYF.

The chain links TRBV18 to TRBJ2-7; D ambiguous. Trimming shortened V by 0 bases and J by 2 bases, and 5 bases separated the two germline ends. From germline, CDR1 is KGHSH and CDR2 LQKENI. CDR3 length: 13 amino acids. The CDR3 DNA sequence: TGTGCCAGCTCACCACCGTCACCCTACGAGCAGTACTTC. Protein product: CASSPPSPYEQYF.

This rearrangement joins TRBV6-1 to TRBJ2-3, with 8 bases lining up with TRBD2. CDR3 length: 15 residues. Germline assignment: CDR1 MNHNS and CDR2 SASEGT. The V segment lost 3 bases and the J segment 1 base; nucleotides outside the gene matches: 3. CDR3 sequence: CASSDSGKGTDTQYF. The CDR3 DNA follows: TGTGCCAGCAGTGATAGCGGGAAGGGCACAGATACGCAGTATTTT.

This clonotype was recorded a few times. The chain couples TRBV6-5 to TRBJ2-2; no clear D. The germline V gene has CDR1 MNHEY and CDR2 SVGAGI. V shed 0 bases and J shed 2 bases, with 7 bases lying between them. There are 15 residues in the CDR3. This CDR3 reads CASSYSVGNTGELFF. The CDR3 region has the DNA TGTGCCAGCAGTTACTCGGTGGGAAACACCGGGGAGCTGTTTTTT.

The chain couples TRBV12-3 or TRBV12-4 to TRBJ1-3; no clear D. V was cut by 3 bases and J by 0 bases, with 6 bases left in between. The CDR3 extends over 14 amino acids. The CDR3 here is CASSLTASGNTIYF. CDR3 in DNA: TGTGCCAGCAGTTTGACGGCCTCTGGAAACACCATATATTTT.

The rearrangement joins TRBV11-1 to TRBJ2-1, with 9 bases lining up with TRBD2. Germline V gene sequence: CDR1 SGHAT, CDR2 FQDESV (reference sequence). The CDR3 is made up of 15 amino acids. V lost 2 bases, J lost 5 bases, and 4 bases stayed unmatched. This chain's CDR3 is CASSLSLAGDNEQFF. The CDR3 region has the DNA TGTGCCAGCAGCTTATCACTAGCGGGCGACAATGAGCAGTTCTTC.

This clonotype was picked up a small number of times. This chain connects TRBV7-3 to TRBJ2-3, with 8 bases that match TRBD1. V lost 6 bases and J lost 3; bases outside the gene matches: 5. There are 14 residues in the CDR3. Looked up from germline, CDR1 is SGHTA and CDR2 is FQGTGA. In DNA form, the CDR3 reads TGTGCCAGCAGTTCGACAGGGGTGACAGATACGCAGTATTTT. Encoded protein: CASSSTGVTDTQYF.

This clonotype was detected a few times. The chain is built from TRBV20-1 and TRBJ2-7; TRBD2 matches at 10 bases. The CDR3 sequence is 15 residues long. Germline V gene lookup returns CDR1 DFQATT and CDR2 SNEGSKA (reference sequence). The V segment lost 1 base and the J segment 2 bases; nucleotides outside the gene matches: 5. The CDR3 protein is CSARVASGRTYEQYF. CDR3 bases: TGCAGTGCTAGAGTGGCTAGCGGGAGAACCTACGAGCAGTACTTC.

V gene TRBV11-2 combines with J gene TRBJ2-1; maybe TRBD2 (6 bases). Per the germline V gene, CDR1 is SGHAT and CDR2 is FQNNGV. Trimming pared 3 bases from V and 10 bases from J, leaving 19 bases between. This CDR3 is 15 amino acids long. This CDR3 is CASSLGRDLSWEQFF. CDR3 coding DNA: TGTGCCAGCAGCTTGGGGCGGGACCTTTCATGGGAGCAGTTCTTC.

This clonotype has only a few counts. The chain employs TRBV12-3 or TRBV12-4 and TRBJ2-3; D tentatively fits TRBD1 or TRBD2 (5 bases each). V was trimmed by 2 bases and J by 4 bases, leaving 19 bases between them. The CDR3 totals 17 residues. CDR3 sequence: CASSLRFNGAQADTQYF. The CDR3 nucleotides are TGTGCCAGCAGTTTACGTTTCAACGGGGCCCAGGCAGATACGCAGTATTTT.

This clonotype turned up a few times. This rearrangement joins TRBV4-1 to TRBJ2-7; the D gene could be TRBD1 or TRBD2 (7 bases each). Trimming cost V 4 bases and J 0 bases, with 16 bases left between them. Germline CDR1 is MGHRA and CDR2 is YSYEKL. This CDR3 has 16 amino acids. CDR3 in amino acids: CASSRGGQRYSYEQYF. The CDR3 coding sequence is TGCGCCAGCAGCCGCGGGGGACAGCGCTACTCCTACGAGCAGTACTTC.

This chain connects TRBV6-1 to TRBJ2-2, with D possibly being TRBD1 (5 bases). V gave up 6 bases and J gave up 3 bases, with 11 bases separating them. Looked up from germline, CDR1 is MNHNS and CDR2 is SASEGT. The length of the CDR3 is 14 residues. The CDR3 protein is CASRPQGYTGELFF. The DNA for the CDR3 is TGTGCCAGCAGGCCGCAGGGATACACCGGGGAGCTGTTTTTT.

This clonotype was seen a few times. The rearrangement uses TRBV20-1 and TRBJ1-1; 9 nucleotides match TRBD1. The J segment lost 5 bases and the V segment lost 2 bases, leaving 9 bases of the junction unmatched. CDR1 is DFQATT, CDR2 SNEGSKA, per germline (reference sequence). This CDR3 region has 15 residues. CDR3 in DNA: TGCAGTGCTAGACATCGGGGACAGGGAAGAACTGAAGCTTTCTTT. It codes for CSARHRGQGRTEAFF.

The gene calls are TRBV7-2 and TRBJ2-7; D is ambiguous. Germline V gives CDR1 SGHTA, CDR2 FQGNSA. The CDR3 runs 13 residues. V was cut by 5 bases and J by 4 bases, with 12 bases left in between. CDR3 in amino acids: CASSAPMAYEQYF. The CDR3, as DNA: TGTGCCAGCAGCGCCCCAATGGCATACGAGCAGTACTTC.

V is TRBV29-1 and J is TRBJ2-7; possible D gene TRBD1, 6 bases. The CDR3 is 13 amino acids. Germline assignment: CDR1 SQVTM and CDR2 ANQGSEA. Trimming stripped 6 bases from V and 3 bases from J, with 15 bases between. The CDR3 reads CSVRAGTSYEQYF. CDR3 nucleotide sequence: TGCAGCGTGAGGGCCGGGACAAGCTACGAGCAGTACTTC.

This clonotype was counted many times. V usage is TRBV5-1 and J usage is TRBJ1-2, with TRBD1 as a possible D gene (5 bases). Germline assignment: CDR1 SGHRS and CDR2 YFSETQ. The CDR3 sequence is 14 residues long. V lost 0 bases, J lost 6 bases, and 12 bases lay in between. As DNA, the CDR3 is TGCGCCAGCAGCTTGGAAGCAGGGATCCATGGCTACACCTTC. Protein: CASSLEAGIHGYTF.

The chain recombines TRBV7-9 with TRBJ2-7, with 7 bases aligning to TRBD1. J was trimmed by 4 bases and V by 5 bases; bases with no gene match: 8. CDR1 SEHNR and CDR2 FQNEAQ come from the germline V gene (reference sequence). This CDR3 is 14 amino acids long. The CDR3 loop is CASSETGTLYEQYF. CDR3 sequence (DNA): TGTGCCAGCAGCGAGACAGGGACCCTTTACGAGCAGTACTTC.

In this sample, this clonotype turned up a few times. The chain has TRBV9 and TRBJ2-5, with a tentative D call TRBD2 (5 bases). Germline-derived CDR1 and CDR2 are SGDLS and YYNGEE. Trimming left V 0 bases short and J 4 bases short, with 13 bases between. CDR3 length equals 15 residues. This chain's CDR3 is CASSVGTSIGETQYF. The CDR3 DNA reads TGTGCCAGCAGCGTAGGCACTAGTATTGGAGAGACCCAGTACTTC.

V is TRBV20-1 and J is TRBJ2-1; 13 bases are a match to TRBD2. The CDR3 loop spans 15 amino acids. V dropped 4 bases and J dropped 7; count of bases not matched to a gene: 7. CDR1 is DFQATT, CDR2 SNEGSKA, per germline (reference sequence). This chain's CDR3 is CSATRTSGSRNEQFF. In DNA form, the CDR3 reads TGCAGTGCTACCCGGACTAGCGGGAGTAGGAATGAGCAGTTCTTC.

This clonotype was recorded a few times. The gene calls are TRBV5-5 and TRBJ2-3, with D perhaps TRBD2 (5 bases). Germline V gene lookup returns CDR1 SGHKS and CDR2 YYEKEE (reference sequence). With 4 bases removed from V and 2 bases from J, the gap between germline ends came to 14 bases. This CDR3 spans 15 amino acids. CDR3: CASSVRADSTDTQYF. CDR3 DNA: TGTGCCAGCAGCGTACGTGCGGACTCCACAGATACGCAGTATTTT.

The chain uses TRBV20-1 and TRBJ2-1; perhaps TRBD1 as D (6 bases). CDR1 and CDR2 from the germline V gene are DFQATT and SNEGSKA (reference sequence). This CDR3 contains 12 residues. The V gene lost 6 bases and the J gene lost 8 bases, with 14 bases spanning the gap. In DNA, the CDR3 is TGCAGTGCGAAAAGGGGGTCGGATGAGCAGTTCTTC. As protein: CSAKRGSDEQFF.

In this sample, this clonotype turned up a few times. The V and J genes are TRBV7-2 and TRBJ1-2; 7 positions match TRBD1. The CDR3 length is 16 residues. CDR1 is SGHTA and CDR2 is FQGNSA in the germline V gene. V lost 1 base and J lost 7; bases outside the gene matches: 12. CDR3 residues: CASSLVQGGKVAGYTF. The CDR3 bases are TGTGCCAGCAGCTTAGTCCAGGGGGGGAAGGTCGCTGGCTACACCTTC.

This rearrangement joins TRBV5-1 to TRBJ2-5; perhaps D is TRBD1 or TRBD2 (6 bases each). Germline V CDR1 and CDR2: SGHRS, YFSETQ. V lost 0 bases to trimming and J lost 4 bases, with 16 bases between them. This CDR3 has 16 residues. This chain's CDR3 is CASSLAGGGGGETQYF. The CDR3 nucleotides read TGCGCCAGCAGCTTGGCCGGAGGGGGAGGTGGAGAGACCCAGTACTTC.

The chain links TRBV28 to TRBJ2-7; perhaps TRBD2 as D (5 bases). V was clipped by 6 bases and J by 5 bases, with 14 bases between them. Germline CDR1 is MDHEN and CDR2 is SYDVKM. CDR3 length: 13 amino acids. For the CDR3, the DNA is TGTGCCAGCAGCCAGAGGGTTCTGCACGAGCAGTACTTC. Protein: CASSQRVLHEQYF.

This clonotype showed up just a few times. This chain links TRBV18 with TRBJ1-1, with 7 positions matching TRBD1. Germline values: CDR1 KGHSH, CDR2 LQKENI. V gave up 2 bases and J gave up 3 bases; unmatched junction bases: 3. This CDR3 is built from 14 residues. In nucleotides, the CDR3 is TGTGCCAGCTCACCAAGCAGGGGGGACACTGAAGCTTTCTTT. It encodes CASSPSRGDTEAFF. The full variable domain, in which reference TRBV18 and TRBJ1-1 provide the parts outside the CDR3, is NAGVMQNPRHLVRRRGQEARLRCSPMKGHSHVYWYRQLPEEGLKFMVYLQKENIIDESGMPKERFSAEFPKEGPSILRIQQVVRGDSAAYFCASSPSRGDTEAFFGQGTRLTVV.